This T cell receptor beta chain originates from a study of blood T cell repertoires in COVID-19. Turning to the study itself: The United States, Italy and Spain provided the acute and convalescent COVID-19 samples.

Trimming left V 0 bases short and J 5 bases short, with 13 bases between. Germline V lookup: CDR1 SQVTM, CDR2 ANQGSEA. This CDR3 comprises 14 residues. This clone has just one count. In the authors' workflow: Amplification of reference gene primers was used by the study to estimate nucleated cell counts. Sequencing was performed with immunoSEQ multiplex PCR; in TCRdb, only in-frame clones are kept and a portion is missing. V and J calls and clone size are those listed in that table; D and trimming were worked out from the DNA. The sample holds under 200,000 clones, about 85% seen once. The chain joins TRBV29-1 to TRBJ1-2, with TRBD1 as a possible D gene (5 bases). Sequenced input: peripheral blood. This TCR came from an elderly woman in a cohort sampled during active or convalescent COVID-19. The CDR3 loop is CSVEESRVRYGYTF. For the CDR3, the DNA is TGCAGCGTTGAAGAAAGCAGGGTGCGGTATGGCTACACCTTC.